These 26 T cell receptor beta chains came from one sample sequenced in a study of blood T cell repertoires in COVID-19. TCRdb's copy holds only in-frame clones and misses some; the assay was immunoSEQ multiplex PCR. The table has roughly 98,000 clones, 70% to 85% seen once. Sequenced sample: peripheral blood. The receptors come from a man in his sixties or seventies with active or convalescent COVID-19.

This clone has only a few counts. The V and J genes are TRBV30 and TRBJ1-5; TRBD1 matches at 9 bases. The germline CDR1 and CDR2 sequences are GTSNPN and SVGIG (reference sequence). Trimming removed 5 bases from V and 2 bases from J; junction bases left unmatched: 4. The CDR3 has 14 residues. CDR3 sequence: CAWGRTGGNQPQHF. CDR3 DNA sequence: TGTGCCTGGGGGCGGACAGGGGGCAATCAGCCCCAGCATTTT.

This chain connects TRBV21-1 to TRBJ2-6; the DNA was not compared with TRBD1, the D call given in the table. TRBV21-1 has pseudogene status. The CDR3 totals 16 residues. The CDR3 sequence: CASSKWANSGANVLTF. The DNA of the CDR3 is TGTGCCAGCAGCAAATGGGCCAACTCTGGGGCCAACGTCCTGACTTTC.

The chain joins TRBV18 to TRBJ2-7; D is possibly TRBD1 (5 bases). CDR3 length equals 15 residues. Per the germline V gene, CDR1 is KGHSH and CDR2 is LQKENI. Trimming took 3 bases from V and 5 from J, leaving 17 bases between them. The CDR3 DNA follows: TGTGCCAGCTCACCCCAGACCGGGCAGGGAAACGAGCAGTACTTC. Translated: CASSPQTGQGNEQYF.

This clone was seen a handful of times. The CDR3 protein is CASSKAGGAPYPGNSPLHF. CDR3 in DNA: TGTGCCAGCAGCAAAGCAGGGGGGGCTCCTTACCCGGGTAATTCACCCCTCCACTTT. The chain employs TRBV21-1 and TRBJ1-6. TRBV21-1 is termed a pseudogene. The CDR3 has 19 residues.

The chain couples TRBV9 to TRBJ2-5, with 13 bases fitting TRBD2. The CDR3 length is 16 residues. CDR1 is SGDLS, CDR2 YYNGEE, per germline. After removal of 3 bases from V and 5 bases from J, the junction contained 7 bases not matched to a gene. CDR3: CASSGTSGGARETQYF. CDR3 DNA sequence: TGTGCCAGCAGCGGAACTAGCGGGGGGGCTCGGGAGACCCAGTACTTC.

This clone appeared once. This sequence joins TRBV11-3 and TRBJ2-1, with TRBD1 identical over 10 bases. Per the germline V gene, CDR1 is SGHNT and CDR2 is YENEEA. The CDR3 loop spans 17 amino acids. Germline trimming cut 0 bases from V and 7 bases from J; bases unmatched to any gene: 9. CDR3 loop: CASSLDRGTGVLNEQFF. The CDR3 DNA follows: TGTGCCAGCAGCTTAGATCGGGGGACAGGGGTGCTTAATGAGCAGTTCTTC.

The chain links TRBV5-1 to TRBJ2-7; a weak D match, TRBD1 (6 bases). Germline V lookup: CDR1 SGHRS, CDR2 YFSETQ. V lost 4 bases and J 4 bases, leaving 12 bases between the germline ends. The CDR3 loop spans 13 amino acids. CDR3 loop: CASSVTGRYEQYF. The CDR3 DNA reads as TGCGCCAGCAGCGTAACAGGGCGGTACGAGCAGTACTTC.

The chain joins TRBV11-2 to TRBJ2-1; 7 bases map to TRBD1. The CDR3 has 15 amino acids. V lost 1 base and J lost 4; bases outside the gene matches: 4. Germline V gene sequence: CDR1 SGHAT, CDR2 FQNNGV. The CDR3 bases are TGTGCCAGCAGCTTAGGGGGACAGATTTACAATGAGCAGTTCTTC. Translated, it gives CASSLGGQIYNEQFF.

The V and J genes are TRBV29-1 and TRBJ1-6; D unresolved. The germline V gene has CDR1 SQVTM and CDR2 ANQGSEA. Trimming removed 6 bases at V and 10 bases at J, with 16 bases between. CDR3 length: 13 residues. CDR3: CSVSSQEGSPLHF. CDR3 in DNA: TGCAGCGTATCTAGCCAGGAGGGCTCACCCCTCCACTTT.

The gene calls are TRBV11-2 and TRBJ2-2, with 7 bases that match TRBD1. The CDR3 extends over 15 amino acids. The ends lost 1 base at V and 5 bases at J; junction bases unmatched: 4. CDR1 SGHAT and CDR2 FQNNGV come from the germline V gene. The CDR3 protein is CASSLVGGRTGELFF. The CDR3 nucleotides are TGTGCCAGCAGCTTAGTAGGGGGCCGGACCGGGGAGCTGTTTTTT.

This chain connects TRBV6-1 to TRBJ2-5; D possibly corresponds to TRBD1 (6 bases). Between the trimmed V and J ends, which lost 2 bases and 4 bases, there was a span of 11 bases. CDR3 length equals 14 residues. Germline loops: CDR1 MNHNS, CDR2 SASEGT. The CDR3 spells CASSERQVGETQYF. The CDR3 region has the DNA TGTGCCAGCAGTGAAAGACAGGTGGGAGAGACCCAGTACTTC.

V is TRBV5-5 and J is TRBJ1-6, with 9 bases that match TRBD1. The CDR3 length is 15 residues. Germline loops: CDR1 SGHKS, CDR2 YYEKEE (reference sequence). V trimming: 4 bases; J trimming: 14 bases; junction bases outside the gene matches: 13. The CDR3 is CASSQTDRGGATLHF. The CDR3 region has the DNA TGTGCCAGCAGCCAGACGGACAGGGGTGGGGCCACCCTCCACTTT.

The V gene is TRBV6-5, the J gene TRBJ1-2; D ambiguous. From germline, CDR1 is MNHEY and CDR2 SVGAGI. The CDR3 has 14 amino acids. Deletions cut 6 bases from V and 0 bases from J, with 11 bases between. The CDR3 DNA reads TGTGCCAGCAGAAAAACCGGGACTAACTATGGCTACACCTTC. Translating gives CASRKTGTNYGYTF.

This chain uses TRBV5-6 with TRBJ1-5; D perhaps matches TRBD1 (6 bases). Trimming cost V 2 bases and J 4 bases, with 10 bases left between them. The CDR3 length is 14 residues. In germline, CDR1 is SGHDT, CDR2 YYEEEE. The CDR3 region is CASSLGDNNQPQHF. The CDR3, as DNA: TGTGCCAGCAGCTTAGGGGACAATAATCAGCCCCAGCATTTT.

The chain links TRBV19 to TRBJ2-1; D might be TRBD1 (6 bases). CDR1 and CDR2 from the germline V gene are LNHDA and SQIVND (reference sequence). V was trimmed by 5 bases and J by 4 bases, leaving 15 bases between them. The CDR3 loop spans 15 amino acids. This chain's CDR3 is CASSFWRQGYNEQFF. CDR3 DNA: TGTGCCAGTAGTTTTTGGCGCCAGGGGTACAATGAGCAGTTCTTC.

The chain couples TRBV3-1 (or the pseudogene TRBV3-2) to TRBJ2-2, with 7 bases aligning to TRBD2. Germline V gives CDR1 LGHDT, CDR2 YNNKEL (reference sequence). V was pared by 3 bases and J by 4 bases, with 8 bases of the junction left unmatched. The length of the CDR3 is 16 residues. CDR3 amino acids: CASSQGQAGFTGELFF. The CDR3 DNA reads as TGTGCCAGCAGCCAGGGGCAAGCGGGGTTCACCGGGGAGCTGTTTTTT.

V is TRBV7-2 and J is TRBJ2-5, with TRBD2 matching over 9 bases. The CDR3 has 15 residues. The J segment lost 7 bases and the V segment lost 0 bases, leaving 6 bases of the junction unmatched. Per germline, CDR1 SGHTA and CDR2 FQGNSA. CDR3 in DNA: TGTGCCAGCAGCTTAGCTAGCGGGGGACCGGGGACCCAGTACTTC. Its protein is CASSLASGGPGTQYF.

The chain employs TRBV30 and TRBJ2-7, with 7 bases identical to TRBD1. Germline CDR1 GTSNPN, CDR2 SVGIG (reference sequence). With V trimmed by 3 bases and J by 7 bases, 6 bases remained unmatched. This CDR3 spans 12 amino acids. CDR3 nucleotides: TGTGCCTGGAGACAGGGGCGACTTGAGCAGTACTTC. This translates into CAWRQGRLEQYF. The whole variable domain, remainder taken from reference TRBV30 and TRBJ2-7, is SQTIHQWPATLVQPVGSPLSLECTVEGTSNPNLYWYRQAAGRGLQLLFYSVGIGQISSEVPQNLSASRPQDRQFILSSKKLLLSDSGFYLCAWRQGRLEQYFGPGTRLTVT.

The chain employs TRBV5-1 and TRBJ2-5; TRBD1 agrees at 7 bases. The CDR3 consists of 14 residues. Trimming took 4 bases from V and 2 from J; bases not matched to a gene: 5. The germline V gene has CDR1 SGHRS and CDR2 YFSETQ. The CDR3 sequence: CASSPGQPQETQYF. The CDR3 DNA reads TGCGCCAGCAGCCCGGGACAGCCTCAAGAGACCCAGTACTTC.

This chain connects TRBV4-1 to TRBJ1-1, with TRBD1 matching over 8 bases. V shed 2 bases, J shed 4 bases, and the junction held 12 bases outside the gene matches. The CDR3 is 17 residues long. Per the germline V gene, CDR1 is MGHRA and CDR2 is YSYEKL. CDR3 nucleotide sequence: TGCGCCAGCAGCCAAACACTACTCAGGGGGCAGGTCACTGAAGCTTTCTTT. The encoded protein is CASSQTLLRGQVTEAFF.

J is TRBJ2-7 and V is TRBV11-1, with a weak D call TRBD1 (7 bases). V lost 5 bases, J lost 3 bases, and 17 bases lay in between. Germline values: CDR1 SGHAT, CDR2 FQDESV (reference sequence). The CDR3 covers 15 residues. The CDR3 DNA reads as TGTGCCAGCAGCCTACAGGGGACTCCCTACTACGAGCAGTACTTC. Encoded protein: CASSLQGTPYYEQYF. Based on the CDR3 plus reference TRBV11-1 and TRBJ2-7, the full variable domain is EAEVAQSPRYKITEKSQAVAFWCDPISGHATLYWYRQILGQGPELLVQFQDESVVDDSQLPKDRFSAERLKGVDSTLKIQPAELGDSAMYLCASSLQGTPYYEQYFGPGTRLTVT.

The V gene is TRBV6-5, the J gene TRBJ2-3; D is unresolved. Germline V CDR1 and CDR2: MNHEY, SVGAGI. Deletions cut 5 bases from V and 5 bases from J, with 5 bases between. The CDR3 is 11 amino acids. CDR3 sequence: CASSPRDTQYF. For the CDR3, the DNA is TGTGCCAGCAGTCCTAGAGATACGCAGTATTTT.

The CDR3 nucleotides are TGTGCCAGCAGTTACGGGGGGACGGGGAGAGAGACCCAGTACTTC. Encoded protein: CASSYGGTGRETQYF. The chain is built from TRBV6-6 and TRBJ2-5, with D possibly matching TRBD2 (6 bases). Germline V CDR1 and CDR2: MNHNY, SVGAGI (reference sequence). Between the trimmed V and J ends, which lost 2 bases and 4 bases, there was a span of 14 bases. The CDR3 contains 15 residues.

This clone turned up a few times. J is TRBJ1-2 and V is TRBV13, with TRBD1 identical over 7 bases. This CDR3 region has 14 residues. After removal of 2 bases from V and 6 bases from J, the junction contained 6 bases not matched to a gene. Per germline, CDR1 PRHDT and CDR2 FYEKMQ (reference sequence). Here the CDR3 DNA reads TGTGCCAGCAGCTTAAGACAGGGACAGAATGGCTACACCTTC. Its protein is CASSLRQGQNGYTF.

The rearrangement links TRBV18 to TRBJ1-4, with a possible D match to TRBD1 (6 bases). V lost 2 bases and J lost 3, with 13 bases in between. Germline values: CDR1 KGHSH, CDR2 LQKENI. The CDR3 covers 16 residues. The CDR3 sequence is CASSPVASGANEKLFF. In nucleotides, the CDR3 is TGTGCCAGCTCACCAGTAGCCTCAGGGGCTAATGAAAAACTGTTTTTT.

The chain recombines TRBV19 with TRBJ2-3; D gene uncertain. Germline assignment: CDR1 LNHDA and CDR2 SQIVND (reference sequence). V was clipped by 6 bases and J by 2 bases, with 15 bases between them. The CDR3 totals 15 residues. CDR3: CASRRRAKFTDTQYF. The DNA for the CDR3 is TGTGCCAGTAGGAGGAGAGCCAAATTCACAGATACGCAGTATTTT.